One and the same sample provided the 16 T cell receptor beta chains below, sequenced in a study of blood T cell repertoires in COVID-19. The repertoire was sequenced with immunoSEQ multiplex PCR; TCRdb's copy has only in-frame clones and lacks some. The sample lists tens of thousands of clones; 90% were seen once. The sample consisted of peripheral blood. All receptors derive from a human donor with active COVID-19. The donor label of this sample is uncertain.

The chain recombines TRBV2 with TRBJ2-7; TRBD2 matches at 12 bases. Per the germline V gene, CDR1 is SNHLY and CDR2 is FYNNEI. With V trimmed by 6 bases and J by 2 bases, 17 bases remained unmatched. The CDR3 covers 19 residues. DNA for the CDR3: TGTGCCAGCAGCCCCGTGGCTACTAGCGGGGGGTTAAGCACCTACGAGCAGTACTTC. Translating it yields CASSPVATSGGLSTYEQYF.

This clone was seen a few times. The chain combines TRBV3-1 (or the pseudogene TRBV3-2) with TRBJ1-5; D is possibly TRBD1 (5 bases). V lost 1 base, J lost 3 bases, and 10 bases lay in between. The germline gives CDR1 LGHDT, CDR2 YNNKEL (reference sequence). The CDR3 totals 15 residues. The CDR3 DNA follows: TGTGCCAGCAGCCAAGGGGGGGATTACAATCAGCCCCAGCATTTT. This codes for CASSQGGDYNQPQHF.

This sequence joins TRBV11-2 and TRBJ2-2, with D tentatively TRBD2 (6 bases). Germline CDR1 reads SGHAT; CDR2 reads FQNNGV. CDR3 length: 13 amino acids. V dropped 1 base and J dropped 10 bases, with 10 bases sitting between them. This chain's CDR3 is CASSLAAGSELFF. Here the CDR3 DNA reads TGTGCCAGCAGCTTAGCGGCGGGGTCGGAGCTGTTTTTT.

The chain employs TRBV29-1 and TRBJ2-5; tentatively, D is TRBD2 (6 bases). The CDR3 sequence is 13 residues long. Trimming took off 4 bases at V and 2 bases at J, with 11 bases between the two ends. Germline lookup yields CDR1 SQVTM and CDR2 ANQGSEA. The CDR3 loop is CSVGASVQETQYF. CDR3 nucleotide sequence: TGCAGCGTTGGGGCTAGCGTACAAGAGACCCAGTACTTC. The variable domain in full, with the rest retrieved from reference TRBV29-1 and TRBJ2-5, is SAVISQKPSRDICQRGTSLTIQCQVDSQVTMMFWYRQQPGQSLTLIATANQGSEATYESGFVIDKFPISRPNLTFSTLTVSNMSPEDSSIYLCSVGASVQETQYFGPGTRLLVL.

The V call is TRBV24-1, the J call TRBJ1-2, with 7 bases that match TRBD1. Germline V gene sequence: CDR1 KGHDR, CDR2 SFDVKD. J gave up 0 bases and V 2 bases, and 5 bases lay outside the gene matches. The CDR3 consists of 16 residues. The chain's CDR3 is CATSDSKTGTNYGYTF. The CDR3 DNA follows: TGTGCCACCAGTGATTCGAAGACAGGGACTAACTATGGCTACACCTTC.

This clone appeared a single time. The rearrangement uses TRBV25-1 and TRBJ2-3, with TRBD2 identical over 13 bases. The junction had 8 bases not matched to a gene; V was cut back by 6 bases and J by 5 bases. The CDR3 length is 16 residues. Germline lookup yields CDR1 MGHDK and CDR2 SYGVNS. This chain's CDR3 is CASSPLGLAGKDTQYF. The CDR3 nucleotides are TGTGCCAGCAGCCCCTTGGGACTAGCGGGAAAAGATACGCAGTATTTT.

This chain's CDR3 is CASSKDSGWGTQYF. CDR3 coding DNA: TGTGCCAGCAGCAAGGACTCCGGATGGGGGACCCAGTACTTC. This chain joins TRBV7-2 and TRBJ2-5; TRBD2 is a possible D gene (5 bases). Per germline, CDR1 SGHTA and CDR2 FQGNSA. V was cut by 5 bases and J by 7 bases, with 17 bases left in between. The CDR3 extends over 14 amino acids.

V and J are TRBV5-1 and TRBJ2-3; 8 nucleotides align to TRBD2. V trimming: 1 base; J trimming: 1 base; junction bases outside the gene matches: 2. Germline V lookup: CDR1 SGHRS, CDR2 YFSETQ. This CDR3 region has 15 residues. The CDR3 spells CASSLSRGGTDTQYF. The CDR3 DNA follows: TGCGCCAGCAGCTTGTCGCGGGGGGGCACAGATACGCAGTATTTT.

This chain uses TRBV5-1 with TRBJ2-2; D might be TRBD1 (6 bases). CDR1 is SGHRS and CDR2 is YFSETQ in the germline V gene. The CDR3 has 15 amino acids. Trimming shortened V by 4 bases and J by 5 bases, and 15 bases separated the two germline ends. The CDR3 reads CASSLRKQGTGELFF. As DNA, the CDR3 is TGCGCCAGCAGCCTTCGGAAACAGGGTACCGGGGAGCTGTTTTTT.

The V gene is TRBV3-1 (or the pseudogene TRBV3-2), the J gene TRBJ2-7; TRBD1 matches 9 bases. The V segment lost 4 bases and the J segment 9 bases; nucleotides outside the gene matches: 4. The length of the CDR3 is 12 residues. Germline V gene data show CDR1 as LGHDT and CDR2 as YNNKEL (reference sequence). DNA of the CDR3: TGTGCCAGCAGCCGGACAGGGGAAGTGCAGTACTTC. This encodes CASSRTGEVQYF.

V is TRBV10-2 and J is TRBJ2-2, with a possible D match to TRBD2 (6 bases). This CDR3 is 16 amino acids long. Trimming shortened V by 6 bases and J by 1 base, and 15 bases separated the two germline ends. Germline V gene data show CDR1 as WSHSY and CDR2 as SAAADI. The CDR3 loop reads CASSGGGHENTGELFF. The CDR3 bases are TGCGCCAGCAGCGGAGGAGGGCACGAGAACACCGGGGAGCTGTTTTTT.

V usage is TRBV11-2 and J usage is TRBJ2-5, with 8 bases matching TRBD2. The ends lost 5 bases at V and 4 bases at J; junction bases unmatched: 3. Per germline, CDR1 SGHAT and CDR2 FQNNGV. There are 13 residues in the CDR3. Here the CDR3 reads CASSLGGAETQYF. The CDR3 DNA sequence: TGTGCCAGCAGCCTCGGGGGGGCAGAGACCCAGTACTTC.

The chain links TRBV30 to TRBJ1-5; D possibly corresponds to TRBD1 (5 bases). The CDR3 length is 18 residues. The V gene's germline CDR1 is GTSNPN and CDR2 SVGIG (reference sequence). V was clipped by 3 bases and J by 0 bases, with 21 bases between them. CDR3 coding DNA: TGTGCCTGGAGCAAGATCGGGACTCATCTCTATAGCAATCAGCCCCAGCATTTT. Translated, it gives CAWSKIGTHLYSNQPQHF.

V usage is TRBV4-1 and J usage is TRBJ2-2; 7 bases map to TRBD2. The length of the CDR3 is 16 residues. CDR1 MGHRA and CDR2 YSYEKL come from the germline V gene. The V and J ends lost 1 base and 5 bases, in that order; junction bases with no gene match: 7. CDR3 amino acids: CASSQVSRGGTGELFF. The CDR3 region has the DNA TGCGCCAGCAGCCAAGTAAGCCGGGGAGGGACCGGGGAGCTGTTTTTT.

For the CDR3, the DNA is TGTGCCAGCAGCCAAGAGACAGGGCGGAACTATGGCTACACCTTC. Translated, it gives CASSQETGRNYGYTF. The V gene is TRBV3-1 (or the pseudogene TRBV3-2), the J gene TRBJ1-2; 7 bases agree with TRBD1. The CDR3 runs to 15 residues. Germline loops: CDR1 LGHDT, CDR2 YNNKEL (reference sequence). The ends lost 0 bases at V and 2 bases at J; junction bases unmatched: 3.

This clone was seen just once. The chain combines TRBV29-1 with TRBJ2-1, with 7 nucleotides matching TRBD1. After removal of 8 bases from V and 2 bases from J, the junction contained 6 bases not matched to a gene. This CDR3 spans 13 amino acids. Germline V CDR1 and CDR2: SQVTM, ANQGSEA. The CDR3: CSLTGTAYNEQFF. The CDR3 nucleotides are TGCAGCCTAACCGGGACAGCCTACAATGAGCAGTTCTTC.